Sequencing of this TCR beta chain was carried out in a study of ipilimumab plus nivolumab after autologous stem cell transplantation. Assay: immunoSEQ multiplex PCR; the TCRdb copy retains only in-frame clones and omits some. This table holds some 45,000 clones, 70% to 90% found once. CDR3 size: 14 residues. The germline CDR1 and CDR2 sequences are MNHEY and SMNVEV (reference sequence). The trim removed 7 bases at V and 0 bases at J, leaving 2 bases unmatched. This clonotype originated in a male donor with multiple myeloma. V gene TRBV27 combines with J gene TRBJ2-3; 9 nucleotides line up with TRBD2. The source was PBMCs, collected in a trial of ipilimumab plus nivolumab as post-transplant consolidation. The CDR3 nucleotides are TGTGCCAGCAAGACTAGCGGTAGCACAGATACGCAGTATTTT. Its protein is CASKTSGSTDTQYF.